The rows below give T cell receptor beta chains drawn from one sample of a study of PD-1 blockade in classical Hodgkin lymphoma. The data were produced by immunoSEQ multiplex PCR, yet TCRdb's version contains in-frame clones alone and is incomplete. This sample has about 41,000 clones, with around 74% found just once. The sample was peripheral blood mononuclear cells (PBMCs), taken before the fourth cycle of nivolumab. These receptor sequences come from a human donor with classical Hodgkin lymphoma. Both conserved end residues are trimmed from each CDR3. Each record gives: J gene, V gene, CDR3 length, CDR3 protein.

TRBJ1-5 | TRBV4-1 | 12 | ASSHLTGRQPQH
TRBJ2-3 | TRBV19 | 12 | ASSSSGGTDTQY
TRBJ2-2 | TRBV4-3 | 14 | ASSQNPGTATGELF
TRBJ2-7 | TRBV28 | 13 | ASSPTGLLAYEQY
TRBJ1-6 | TRBV7-9 | 10 | ASSLGSGLLH
TRBJ2-7 | TRBV7-8 | 13 | ASSRGTTDNYEQY
TRBJ2-5 | TRBV7-7 | 11 | ASSLLVKETQY
TRBJ2-7 | TRBV9 | 14 | ASSPGDRGQTYEQY
TRBJ2-1 | TRBV6-5 | 11 | ATGQGAYNEQF
TRBJ1-2 | TRBV29-1 | 7 | SVERDRA